A few counts support the clone carrying this TCR beta chain. The antigen is not known. The CDR3 sequence is 12 residues long. With 5 bases removed from V and 4 bases from J, the gap between germline ends came to 7 bases. Germline CDR1 is SEHNR and CDR2 is FQNEAQ (reference sequence). This specimen belongs to a study of CD8+ T cells in alopecia areata. Described treatment: oral pan-JAK inhibitor, 5-10 mg twice daily. RNA extraction was followed by reverse transcription into cDNA, which acted as the sequencing template. Produced via immunoSEQ multiplex PCR; TCRdb's table is partial and in-frame only. The table shows about 140,000 clones, with roughly four fifths occurring only once. Study-wide results and caveats: Affected lesional scalp, above all in alopecia totalis/universalis, was more clonal than normal scalp.

The source material was CD8+ T cells sorted from blood, sampled at week 4, from a patient treated with tofacitinib. This chain links TRBV7-9 with TRBJ2-3; TRBD1 might be the D (5 bases). This TCR came from a human donor with alopecia areata. The CDR3 is CASSDSSDTQYF. CDR3 in DNA: TGTGCCAGCAGCGACAGTTCAGATACGCAGTATTTT.